This is a list of T cell receptor beta chains from one sample in a study of blood T cells in healthy people across ages. TCRdb re-called the 5' RACE reads with MiXCR, one entry per CDR3 protein. The sample holds 800,000 to 1,300,000 distinct CDR3 sequences, about 25% seen once. The sample was also reused in another study, on T cells of mothers and their children.

The material sequenced was blood. The receptors here all came from a girl aged 2 to 9 in good health. The CDR3 runs from the conserved cysteine through the conserved F or W. Each record gives: J gene, clone size, V gene, D gene, CDR3 DNA, CDR3 protein. D genes are given only for firm matches. Clone size appears in some rows only: once, few, many, or a class for an expanded clone.

>TRBJ2-1|few|TRBV12-3/TRBV12-4|-
TGTGCCAGCACCCGCGGGGTGTCGGGCAATGAGCAGTCCTTC
CASTRGVSGNEQSF
>TRBJ2-5|many|TRBV6-2/TRBV6-3|-
TGTGCCAGCAGTTACAAAGGAGGGGAGACCCAGTACTTC
CASSYKGGETQYF
>TRBJ2-7|few|TRBV12-3/TRBV12-4|-
TGTGCCAGCAGTTGCAGGGAATGCCTTGGGCAGTACTTC
CASSCRECLGQYF
>TRBJ1-3|-|TRBV9|-
TGTGCCAGCAGCGTCGGGGGAGGTTCTGGAAACACCATATATTTT
CASSVGGGSGNTIYF
>TRBJ2-7|few|TRBV2|-
TGTGCCAGCTTGGGTGACGGTTACGAGCAGTACTTC
CASLGDGYEQYF
>TRBJ2-1|few|TRBV5-1|-
TGCGCCAGCAGCTTAATCTACAAGGTGGGGGATGAGCAGTTCTTC
CASSLIYKVGDEQFF
>TRBJ2-7|-|TRBV29-1|-
TGCAGCGTTGATCAAAACGGGCAGTACTTC
CSVDQNGQYF
>TRBJ2-3|-|TRBV7-9|-
TGTGCCAGCAGCTTGTTTAGGAACAGGGACTTCACAGATACGCAGTATTTT
CASSLFRNRDFTDTQYF
>TRBJ2-5|-|TRBV12-3/TRBV12-4|-
TGTGCCAGCAGTTGGACAGACAGGAAAGAGACCCAGTACTTC
CASSWTDRKETQYF
>TRBJ1-5|-|TRBV12-3/TRBV12-4|-
TGTGCCAGCAGTTTTAGGGTCGGCAATCAGCCCCAGCATTTT
CASSFRVGNQPQHF
>TRBJ2-1|few|TRBV7-3|-
TGTGCCAGCAGCTTACATGTCGACAATGAGCAGTTCTTC
CASSLHVDNEQFF
>TRBJ2-7|few|TRBV20-1|-
TGCAGTGCTAGTCGGGGAGGTATCTCCTACGAGCAGTACTTC
CSASRGGISYEQYF
>TRBJ1-4|-|TRBV7-9|-
TGTGCCAGCAGCCCCACCGCAACTAATGCAAAACTGTTTTTT
CASSPTATNAKLFF
>TRBJ2-5|-|TRBV5-1|-
TGCGCCAGCAGCTTGGGGTTTGGCGGGGCAGAGACCCAGTACTTC
CASSLGFGGAETQYF
>TRBJ1-1|-|TRBV27|-
TGTGCCAGCAGTTTAGGCTGGGGGATCAACACTGAAGCTTTCTTT
CASSLGWGINTEAFF
>TRBJ1-1|few|TRBV29-1|-
TGCAGCGTTGCACACCAGCCCGGGCACACTGAAGCTTTCTTT
CSVAHQPGHTEAFF
>TRBJ2-1|-|TRBV20-1|TRBD2
TGCAGTGCTCAATTGAGACTAGCGGGAGCGGGCAATGAGCAGTTCTTC
CSAQLRLAGAGNEQFF
>TRBJ2-5|few|TRBV9|TRBD2
TGTGCCAGCGGACCCATCGGGGGGGGTGAGACCCAGTACTTC
CASGPIGGGETQYF
>TRBJ2-1|-|TRBV6-6|-
TGTGCCAGCAGAAAAACAGGAAACAATGAGCAGTTCTTC
CASRKTGNNEQFF
>TRBJ2-5|once|TRBV7-2|-
TGTGCCAGCAGCTTACTATTTCTGGCAGCAGAGACCCAGTACTTC
CASSLLFLAAETQYF
>TRBJ1-4|-|TRBV4-1|-
TGCGCCAGCAGCCATCAGGGTAGTCGTGAAAAACTGTTTTTT
CASSHQGSREKLFF
>TRBJ2-3|-|TRBV7-2|-
TGTGCCAGCAGCTTAGTGGGGACCGCCCTCCCAGATACGCAGTATTTT
CASSLVGTALPDTQYF
>TRBJ2-2|few|TRBV20-1|TRBD2
TGCAGTGCCTCGCCGATGGCCGGGACTAGCGACCTTCCAAACACCGGGGAGCTGTTTTTT
CSASPMAGTSDLPNTGELFF
>TRBJ2-5|few|TRBV7-2|-
TGTGCCAGCAGCTTCACTAGCTCCCAGACCCAGTACTTC
CASSFTSSQTQYF
>TRBJ1-1|-|TRBV11-3|-
TGTGCCAGCAGCTTAGGCCCAGTACAGGGAACTATTTTGAACACTGAAGCTTTCTTT
CASSLGPVQGTILNTEAFF
>TRBJ1-6|-|TRBV5-1|TRBD1
TGCGCCAGCAGCCCAGTTTGGGACAGCCGTTCACCCCTCCACTTT
CASSPVWDSRSPLHF
>TRBJ2-4|-|TRBV7-8|TRBD2
TGTGCCAGCAGCTTAGAAGTAGCGGGGGGGCCCCCTCTAGCCAAAAACATTCAGTACTTC
CASSLEVAGGPPLAKNIQYF
>TRBJ1-2|few|TRBV18|-
TGTGCCAGCTCACCCGGGGCCGGGACCTATGGCTACACCTTC
CASSPGAGTYGYTF
>TRBJ2-1|few|TRBV6-2/TRBV6-3|-
TGTGCCAGCAGCAAGACGAACCGGGACTTCGCCTACAATGAGCAGTTCTTC
CASSKTNRDFAYNEQFF
>TRBJ1-1|-|TRBV13|-
TGTGCTACCTCCGCGGTGAACACTGAAGCTTTCTTT
CATSAVNTEAFF
>TRBJ2-7|few|TRBV20-1|TRBD2
TGCAGTGCTAGACTAGCGGAGCACGAGCAGTACTTC
CSARLAEHEQYF
>TRBJ2-4|-|TRBV6-2/TRBV6-3|TRBD2
TGTGCCAGCAGTTACTGGAACGTCAGGGAGGGATGGAACATTCAGTACTTC
CASSYWNVREGWNIQYF
>TRBJ2-7|-|TRBV7-7|-
TGTGCTAGCAGCTTAGTTGCCGTCTGGTCCTACGAGCAGTACTTC
CASSLVAVWSYEQYF
>TRBJ1-1|-|TRBV7-9|-
TGTGCCAGCAGGGGGGGACTGAGGATGAACACTGAAGCTTTCTTT
CASRGGLRMNTEAFF
>TRBJ2-1|-|TRBV9|TRBD2
TGTGCCAGCAGCGTAGATTTCTGGGCGGGGGGAAATGAGCAGTTCTTC
CASSVDFWAGGNEQFF
>TRBJ2-7|few|TRBV5-1|-
TGCGCCAGCAGCTTGGATATGTACGAGCAGTACTTC
CASSLDMYEQYF
>TRBJ2-3|-|TRBV29-1|TRBD1
TGCAGCGTGCAGGGGGACACAGATACGCAGTATTTT
CSVQGDTDTQYF
>TRBJ1-5|-|TRBV5-1|TRBD1
TGCGCCAGCAGCTGGTCCGGGACAGAAAATCAGCCCCAGCATTTT
CASSWSGTENQPQHF
>TRBJ2-5|once|TRBV12-3/TRBV12-4|-
TGTGCCAGCAGCTACCACATCGGTCAAGAGACCCAGTACTTC
CASSYHIGQETQYF
>TRBJ2-7|-|TRBV29-1|-
TGCAGCGTTAATGGGGGGGCTGAAGAGCAGTACTTC
CSVNGGAEEQYF
>TRBJ2-1|-|TRBV7-8|-
TGTGCCAGCAGATGGGGGAATGAGCAGTTCTTC
CASRWGNEQFF